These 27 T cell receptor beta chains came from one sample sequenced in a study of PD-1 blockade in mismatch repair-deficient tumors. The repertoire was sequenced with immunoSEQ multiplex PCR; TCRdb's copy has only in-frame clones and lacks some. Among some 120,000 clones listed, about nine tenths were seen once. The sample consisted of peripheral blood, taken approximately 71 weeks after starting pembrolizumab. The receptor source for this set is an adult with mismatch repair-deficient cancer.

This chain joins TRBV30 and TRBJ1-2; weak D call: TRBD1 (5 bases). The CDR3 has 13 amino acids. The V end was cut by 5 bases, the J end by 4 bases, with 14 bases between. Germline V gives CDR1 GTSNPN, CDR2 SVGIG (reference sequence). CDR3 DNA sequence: TGTGCCTGGGACTTGGGGGGTGGCTATGGCTACACCTTC. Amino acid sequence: CAWDLGGGYGYTF.

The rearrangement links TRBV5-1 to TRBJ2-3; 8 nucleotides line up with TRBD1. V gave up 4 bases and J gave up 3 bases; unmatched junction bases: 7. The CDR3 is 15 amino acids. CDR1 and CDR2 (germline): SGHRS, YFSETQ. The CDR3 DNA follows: TGCGCCAGCAGCCATCGGGACAGGAAGACAGATACGCAGTATTTT. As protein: CASSHRDRKTDTQYF.

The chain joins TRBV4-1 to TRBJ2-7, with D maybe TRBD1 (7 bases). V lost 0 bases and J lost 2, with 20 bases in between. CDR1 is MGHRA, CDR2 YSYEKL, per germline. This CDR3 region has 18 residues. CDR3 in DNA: TGCGCCAGCAGCCAAGAGCCAGGGGGAGGCCAAGGGACCTACGAGCAGTACTTC. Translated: CASSQEPGGGQGTYEQYF.

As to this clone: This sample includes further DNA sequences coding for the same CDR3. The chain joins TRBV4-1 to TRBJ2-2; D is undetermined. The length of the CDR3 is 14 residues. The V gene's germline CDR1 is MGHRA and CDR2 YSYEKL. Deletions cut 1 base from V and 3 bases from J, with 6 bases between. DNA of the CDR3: TGCGCCAGCAGCCAAGGCAGATACACCGGGGAGCTGTTTTTT. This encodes CASSQGRYTGELFF.

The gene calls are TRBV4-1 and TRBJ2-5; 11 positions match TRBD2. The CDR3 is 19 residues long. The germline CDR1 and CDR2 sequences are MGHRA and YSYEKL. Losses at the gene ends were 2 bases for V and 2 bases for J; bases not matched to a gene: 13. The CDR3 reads CASSQLWGLAGGRQETQYF. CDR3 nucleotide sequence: TGCGCCAGCAGCCAACTCTGGGGGCTAGCGGGAGGTCGGCAAGAGACCCAGTACTTC.

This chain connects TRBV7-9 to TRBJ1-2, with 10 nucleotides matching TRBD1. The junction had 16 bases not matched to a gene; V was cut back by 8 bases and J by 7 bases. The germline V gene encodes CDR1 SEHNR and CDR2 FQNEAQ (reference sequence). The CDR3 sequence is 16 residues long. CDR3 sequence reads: CASAALLGTGESGYTF. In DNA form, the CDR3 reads TGTGCCAGCGCCGCCTTACTAGGGACAGGGGAGTCTGGCTACACCTTC.

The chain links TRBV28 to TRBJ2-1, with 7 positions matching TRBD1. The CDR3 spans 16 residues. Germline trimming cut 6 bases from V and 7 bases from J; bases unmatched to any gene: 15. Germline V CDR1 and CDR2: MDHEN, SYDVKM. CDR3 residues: CASSHIQGKSGNEQFF. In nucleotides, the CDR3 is TGTGCCAGCAGCCATATACAGGGGAAGTCTGGGAATGAGCAGTTCTTC.

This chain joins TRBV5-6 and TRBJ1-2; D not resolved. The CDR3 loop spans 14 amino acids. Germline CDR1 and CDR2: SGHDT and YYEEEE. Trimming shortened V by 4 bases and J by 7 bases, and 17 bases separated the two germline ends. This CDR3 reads CASSGVVLRSGYTF. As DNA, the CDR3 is TGTGCCAGCAGCGGGGTCGTTCTCCGGAGTGGCTACACCTTC. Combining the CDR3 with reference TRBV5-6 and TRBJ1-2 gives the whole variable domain DAGVTQSPTHLIKTRGQQVTLRCSPKSGHDTVSWYQQALGQGPQFIFQYYEEEERQRGNFPDRFSGHQFPNYSSELNVNALLLGDSALYLCASSGVVLRSGYTFGSGTRLTVV.

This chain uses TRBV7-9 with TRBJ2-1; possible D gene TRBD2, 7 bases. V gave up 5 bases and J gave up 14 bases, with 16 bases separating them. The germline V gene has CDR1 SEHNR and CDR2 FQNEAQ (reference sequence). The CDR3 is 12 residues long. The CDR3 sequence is CASSQGGAREFF. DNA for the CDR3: TGTGCCAGCAGCCAAGGGGGGGCGAGAGAGTTCTTC.

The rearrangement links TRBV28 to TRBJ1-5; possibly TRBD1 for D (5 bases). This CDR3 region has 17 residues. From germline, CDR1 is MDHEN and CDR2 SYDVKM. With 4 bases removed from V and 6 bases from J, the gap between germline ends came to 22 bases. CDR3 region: CASSYSLGPGGSQPQHF. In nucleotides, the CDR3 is TGTGCCAGCAGTTATTCCCTAGGACCGGGGGGTAGTCAGCCCCAGCATTTT.

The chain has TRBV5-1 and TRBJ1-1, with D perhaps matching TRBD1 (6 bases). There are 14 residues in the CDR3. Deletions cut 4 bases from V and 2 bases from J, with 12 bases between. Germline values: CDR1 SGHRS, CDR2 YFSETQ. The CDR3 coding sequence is TGCGCCAGCAGCCCCCACAGGGTAAACACTGAAGCTTTCTTT. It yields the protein CASSPHRVNTEAFF.

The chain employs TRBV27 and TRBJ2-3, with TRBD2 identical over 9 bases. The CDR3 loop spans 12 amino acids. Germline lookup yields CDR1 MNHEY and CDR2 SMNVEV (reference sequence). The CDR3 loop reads CASAGGRDTQYF. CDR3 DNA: TGTGCTAGTGCGGGAGGGCGGGATACGCAGTATTTT.

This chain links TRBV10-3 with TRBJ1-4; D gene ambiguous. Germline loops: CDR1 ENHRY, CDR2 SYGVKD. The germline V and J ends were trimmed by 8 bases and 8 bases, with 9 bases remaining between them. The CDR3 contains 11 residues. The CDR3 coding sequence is TGTGCCATCTTTAACGGGGAAAAACTGTTTTTT. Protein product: CAIFNGEKLFF.

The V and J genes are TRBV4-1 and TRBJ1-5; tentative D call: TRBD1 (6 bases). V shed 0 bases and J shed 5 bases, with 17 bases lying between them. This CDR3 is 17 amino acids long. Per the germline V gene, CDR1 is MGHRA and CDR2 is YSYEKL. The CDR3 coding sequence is TGCGCCAGCAGCCAAGATTATTCTTGGGGGCTGGATCAGCCCCAGCATTTT. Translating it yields CASSQDYSWGLDQPQHF.

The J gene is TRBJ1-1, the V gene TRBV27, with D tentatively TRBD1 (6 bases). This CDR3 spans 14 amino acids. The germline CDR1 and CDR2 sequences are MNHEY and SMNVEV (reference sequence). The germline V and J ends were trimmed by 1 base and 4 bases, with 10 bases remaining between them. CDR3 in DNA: TGTGCCAGCAGTTTATTGGGGGGGCCCACTGAAGCTTTCTTT. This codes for CASSLLGGPTEAFF.

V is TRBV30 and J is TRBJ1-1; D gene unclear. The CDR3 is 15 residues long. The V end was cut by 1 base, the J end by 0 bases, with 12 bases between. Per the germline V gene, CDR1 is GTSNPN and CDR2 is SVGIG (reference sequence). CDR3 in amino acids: CAWSGVLLLNTEAFF. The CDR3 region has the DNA TGTGCCTGGAGTGGGGTCCTACTATTGAACACTGAAGCTTTCTTT.

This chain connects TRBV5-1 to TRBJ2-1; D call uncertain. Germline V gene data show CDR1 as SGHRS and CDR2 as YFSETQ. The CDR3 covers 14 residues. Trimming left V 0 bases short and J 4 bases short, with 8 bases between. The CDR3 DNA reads TGCGCCAGCAGCTTGGGGGCGGATTACAATGAGCAGTTCTTC. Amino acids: CASSLGADYNEQFF.

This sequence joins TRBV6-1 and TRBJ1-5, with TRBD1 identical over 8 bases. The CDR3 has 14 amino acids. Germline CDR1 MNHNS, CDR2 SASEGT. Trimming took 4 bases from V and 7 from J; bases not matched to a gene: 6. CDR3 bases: TGTGCCAGCAGTGCCAGCAGGGGGCTCCAGCCCCAGCATTTT. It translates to CASSASRGLQPQHF.

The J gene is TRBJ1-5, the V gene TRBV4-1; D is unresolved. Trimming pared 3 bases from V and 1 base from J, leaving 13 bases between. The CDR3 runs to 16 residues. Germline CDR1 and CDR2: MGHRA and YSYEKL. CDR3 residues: CASSHHWALSNQPQHF. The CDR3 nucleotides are TGCGCCAGCAGCCATCATTGGGCCTTGAGCAATCAGCCCCAGCATTTT.

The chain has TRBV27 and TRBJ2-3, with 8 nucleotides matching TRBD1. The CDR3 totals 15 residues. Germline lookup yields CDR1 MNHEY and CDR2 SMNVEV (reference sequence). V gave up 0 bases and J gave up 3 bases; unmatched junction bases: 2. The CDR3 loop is CASSLSDRVTDTQYF. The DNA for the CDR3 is TGTGCCAGCAGTTTATCGGACAGGGTTACAGATACGCAGTATTTT.

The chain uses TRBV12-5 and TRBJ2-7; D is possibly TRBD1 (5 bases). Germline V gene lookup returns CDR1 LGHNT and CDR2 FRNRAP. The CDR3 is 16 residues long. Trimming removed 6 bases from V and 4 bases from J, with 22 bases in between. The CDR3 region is CASGTPNGARIYEQYF. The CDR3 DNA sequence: TGTGCTAGTGGAACCCCTAATGGGGCGAGAATATACGAGCAGTACTTC.

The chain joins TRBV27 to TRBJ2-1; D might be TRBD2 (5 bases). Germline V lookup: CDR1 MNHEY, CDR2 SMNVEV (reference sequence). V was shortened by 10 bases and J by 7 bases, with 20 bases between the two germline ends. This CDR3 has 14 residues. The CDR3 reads CATRGSARGNEQFF. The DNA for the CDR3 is TGTGCCACCAGAGGCTCCGCCCGGGGTAATGAGCAGTTCTTC.

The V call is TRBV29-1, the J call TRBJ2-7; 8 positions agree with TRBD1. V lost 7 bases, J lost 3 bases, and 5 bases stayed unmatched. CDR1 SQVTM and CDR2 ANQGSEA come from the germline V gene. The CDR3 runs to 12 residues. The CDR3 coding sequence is TGCAGCGCCGGGACAGGTGTCTACGAGCAGTACTTC. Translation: CSAGTGVYEQYF.

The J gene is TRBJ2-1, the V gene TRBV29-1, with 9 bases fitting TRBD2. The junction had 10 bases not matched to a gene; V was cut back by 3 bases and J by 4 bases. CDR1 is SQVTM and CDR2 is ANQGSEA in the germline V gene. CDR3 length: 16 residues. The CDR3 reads CSVDGSGSRSYNEQFF. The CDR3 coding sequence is TGCAGCGTTGATGGTAGCGGGAGTCGATCGTACAATGAGCAGTTCTTC.

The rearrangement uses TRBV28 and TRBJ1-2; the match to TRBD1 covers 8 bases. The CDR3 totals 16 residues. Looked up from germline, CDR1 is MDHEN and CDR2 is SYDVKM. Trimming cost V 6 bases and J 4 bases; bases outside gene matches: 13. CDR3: CASRAGQGYFGYGYTF. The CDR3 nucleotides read TGTGCCAGCAGGGCCGGACAGGGATATTTTGGCTATGGCTACACCTTC.

Written as DNA, the CDR3 is TGCGCCAGCAGCCATACGACACGGGGGCAAGAGACCCAGTACTTC. Protein sequence: CASSHTTRGQETQYF. The V and J genes are TRBV4-1 and TRBJ2-5; a possible D gene is TRBD2 (6 bases). CDR1 and CDR2 from the germline V gene are MGHRA and YSYEKL. This CDR3 has 15 residues. With 3 bases removed from V and 2 bases from J, the gap between germline ends came to 13 bases.

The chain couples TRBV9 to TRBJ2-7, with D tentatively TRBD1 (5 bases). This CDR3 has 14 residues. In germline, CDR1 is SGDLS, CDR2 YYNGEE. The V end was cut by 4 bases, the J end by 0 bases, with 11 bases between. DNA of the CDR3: TGTGCCAGCAGCCAAGACAGTAGCTCCTACGAGCAGTACTTC. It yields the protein CASSQDSSSYEQYF.